Shown below are 23 T cell receptor beta chains from a single sample sequenced in a study of human T cells and chemical hapten exposure. TCRdb reprocessed the RACE reads via MiXCR and lists one record per CDR3 protein. In the table there are 150,000 to 200,000 distinct CDR3 sequences, under 25% of which are singletons. The sample's time point: patch test 1, 2 weeks after DPC sensitization. Documented treatment: therapeutic diphenylcyclopropenone sensitization with weekly scalp DPC. Source: whole blood, taken in connection with sensitization to the hapten diphenylcyclopropenone (DPC). These receptors all come from a woman in her forties or fifties with alopecia areata. Some clones in this sample may be carry-over from other donors' samples.

This clonotype was recorded many times. The chain is built from TRBV20-1 and TRBJ1-1, with D tentatively TRBD1 (5 bases). Germline CDR1 reads DFQATT; CDR2 reads SNEGSKA (reference sequence). The length of the CDR3 is 13 residues. V was cut by 7 bases and J by 3 bases, with 15 bases left in between. The CDR3 reads CSVKGRDHTEAFF. The DNA of the CDR3 is TGCAGTGTTAAGGGACGGGATCACACTGAAGCTTTCTTT.

The gene calls are TRBV5-4 and TRBJ1-4; D gene uncertain. Germline V CDR1 and CDR2: SGHNT, YYREEE (reference sequence). V shed 0 bases and J shed 8 bases, with 8 bases lying between them. The CDR3 runs 13 residues. This chain's CDR3 is CASSLAGYEKLFF. The CDR3 DNA is TGTGCCAGCAGCTTGGCAGGATACGAAAAACTGTTTTTT.

This clonotype was seen a few times. V gene TRBV2 combines with J gene TRBJ2-7; TRBD2 aligns across 10 bases. With V trimmed by 6 bases and J by 6 bases, 8 bases remained unmatched. This CDR3 is 14 amino acids long. Per the germline V gene, CDR1 is SNHLY and CDR2 is FYNNEI. CDR3 nucleotide sequence: TGTGCCAGCAGCTCACTAGCGGGGCTAGGCGAGCAGTACTTC. It codes for CASSSLAGLGEQYF.

The rearrangement links TRBV11-2 to TRBJ2-3; no clear D gene. The germline V gene has CDR1 SGHAT and CDR2 FQNNGV. There are 16 residues in the CDR3. With 2 bases removed from V and 1 base from J, the gap between germline ends came to 13 bases. Written as DNA, the CDR3 is TGTGCCAGCAGCTTACACGTCGCGAGAGGCACAGATACGCAGTATTTT. Translating gives CASSLHVARGTDTQYF.

Worth noting for this clonotype: At one of its ends the junction is not consistent with the germline gene, which may arise from a read error. J is TRBJ1-2 and V is TRBV5-1; D ambiguous. The CDR3 runs to 14 residues. The germline V gene encodes CDR1 SGHRS and CDR2 YFSETQ. CDR3 loop: CASSLDRFSYGYTF. The CDR3 coding sequence is TGCGCCAGCAGTTTGGACCGTTTCTCCTATGGCTACACCTTC.

The chain has TRBV12-3 or TRBV12-4 and TRBJ2-3; D remains ambiguous. This CDR3 is built from 13 residues. The V end lost 2 bases, the J end lost 5 bases, and 8 bases lay between the germline ends. CDR3 protein: CASSLIPRDTQYF. DNA for the CDR3: TGTGCCAGCAGTTTAATTCCCAGAGATACGCAGTATTTT.

The chain recombines TRBV20-1 with TRBJ2-7; TRBD2 agrees at 11 bases. Germline V lookup: CDR1 DFQATT, CDR2 SNEGSKA (reference sequence). This CDR3 region has 15 residues. V dropped 3 bases and J dropped 5; count of bases not matched to a gene: 9. CDR3 DNA: TGCAGTGCTAGGCCCTTTAGCGGGAGGGCCAACGAGCAGTACTTC. It codes for CSARPFSGRANEQYF.

The V gene is TRBV28, the J gene TRBJ1-1; 8 bases agree with TRBD1. The V gene end was trimmed by 2 bases and the J gene end by 3 bases; junction bases not matched to a gene: 2. The CDR3 totals 14 residues. Germline assignment: CDR1 MDHEN and CDR2 SYDVKM. The CDR3 DNA reads as TGTGCCAGCAGTTTACCAGGGGGCTACACTGAAGCTTTCTTT. Protein: CASSLPGGYTEAFF.

The genes are TRBV5-6 and TRBJ2-7; 13 bases agree with TRBD2. After removal of 4 bases from V and 2 bases from J, the junction contained 3 bases not matched to a gene. The CDR3 contains 15 residues. Germline V gene data show CDR1 as SGHDT and CDR2 as YYEEEE. This chain's CDR3 is CASSRGTSGTYEQYF. Written as DNA, the CDR3 is TGTGCCAGCAGCCGAGGGACTAGCGGGACCTACGAGCAGTACTTC.

V usage is TRBV30 and J usage is TRBJ1-2; the D gene is possibly TRBD1 (5 bases). Germline CDR1 is GTSNPN and CDR2 is SVGIG (reference sequence). V was trimmed by 1 base and J by 4 bases, leaving 7 bases between them. The CDR3 extends over 12 amino acids. The CDR3 loop is CAWSAQGYGYTF. In DNA, the CDR3 is TGTGCCTGGAGTGCGCAGGGCTATGGCTACACCTTC.

The chain recombines TRBV15 with TRBJ2-1; possible D gene TRBD2, 5 bases. CDR1 and CDR2 from the germline V gene are LNHNV and YYDKDF (reference sequence). V gave up 0 bases and J gave up 13 bases, with 19 bases separating them. The CDR3 extends over 15 amino acids. The CDR3 region is CATSRDFSGSQRQFF. The CDR3 nucleotides are TGTGCCACCAGCAGAGATTTTTCGGGGAGTCAGCGTCAGTTCTTC.

V usage is TRBV11-2 and J usage is TRBJ2-4, with D maybe TRBD2 (5 bases). Trimming removed 3 bases at V and 6 bases at J, with 15 bases between. Germline-derived CDR1 and CDR2 are SGHAT and FQNNGV. The CDR3 contains 15 residues. The CDR3, as DNA: TGTGCCAGCAGCTTGGACCGGACTCATCTAAACATTCAGTACTTC. It is translated as CASSLDRTHLNIQYF.

This clonotype has a handful of counts. The chain links TRBV3-1 to TRBJ2-7; D not resolved. This CDR3 has 13 residues. Germline-derived CDR1 and CDR2 are LGHDT and YNNKEL (reference sequence). The V and J ends lost 1 base and 2 bases respectively, with 6 bases between them. For the CDR3, the DNA is TGTGCCAGCAGCCAAGTAGGACCCTACGAGCAGTACTTC. It specifies CASSQVGPYEQYF.

The chain employs TRBV29-1 and TRBJ2-3; a weak D match, TRBD2 (6 bases). Looked up from germline, CDR1 is SQVTM and CDR2 is ANQGSEA. The length of the CDR3 is 17 residues. V was shortened by 4 bases and J by 0 bases, with 20 bases between the two germline ends. CDR3 sequence reads: CSVGNAVLLASTDTQYF. The CDR3 coding sequence is TGCAGCGTTGGGAACGCAGTCCTCCTAGCGAGCACAGATACGCAGTATTTT.

This rearrangement joins TRBV20-1 to TRBJ2-7, with TRBD1 identical over 9 bases. The CDR3 sequence is 14 residues long. Germline trimming cut 0 bases from V and 4 bases from J; bases unmatched to any gene: 4. Germline V gene sequence: CDR1 DFQATT, CDR2 SNEGSKA (reference sequence). CDR3 in amino acids: CSARDMGQGYEQYF. As DNA, the CDR3 is TGCAGTGCTAGAGATATGGGACAGGGTTACGAGCAGTACTTC.

This rearrangement joins TRBV9 to TRBJ2-7; possible D gene TRBD2, 5 bases. Germline CDR1 is SGDLS and CDR2 is YYNGEE. V was pared by 7 bases and J by 0 bases, with 20 bases between. The CDR3 extends over 16 amino acids. CDR3 DNA: TGTGCCAGCGGCAGAATAGAGAGAGGGAGCTCCTACGAGCAGTACTTC. Amino acids: CASGRIERGSSYEQYF. Full variable domain (rest looked up from reference TRBV9 and TRBJ2-7): DSGVTQTPKHLITATGQRVTLRCSPRSGDLSVYWYQQSLDQGLQFLIQYYNGEERAKGNILERFSAQQFPDLHSELNLSSLELGDSALYFCASGRIERGSSYEQYFGPGTRLTVT.

This clonotype has a handful of counts. The rearrangement uses TRBV7-9 and TRBJ1-6; tentative D call: TRBD1 (5 bases). The V end was cut by 5 bases, the J end by 5 bases, with 10 bases between. This CDR3 is built from 14 residues. CDR1 SEHNR and CDR2 FQNEAQ come from the germline V gene (reference sequence). The CDR3 is CASSRDGNNSPLHF. Here the CDR3 DNA reads TGTGCCAGCAGCAGGGACGGAAATAATTCACCCCTCCACTTT.

This sequence joins TRBV7-2 and TRBJ1-4; 9 nucleotides align to TRBD1. The germline V gene encodes CDR1 SGHTA and CDR2 FQGNSA. Trimming took 2 bases from V and 2 from J; bases not matched to a gene: 9. CDR3 length: 18 residues. CDR3 sequence: CASSLYGTGWLTNEKLFF. CDR3 DNA sequence: TGTGCCAGCAGCTTATACGGGACAGGGTGGTTGACTAATGAAAAACTGTTTTTT.

This clonotype was detected only a few times. This chain joins TRBV27 and TRBJ1-3; no clear D gene. Between the trimmed V and J ends, which lost 4 bases and 4 bases, there was a span of 14 bases. The germline gives CDR1 MNHEY, CDR2 SMNVEV (reference sequence). CDR3 length equals 15 residues. The CDR3 spells CASSYLPLWGNTIYF. The CDR3 DNA reads as TGTGCCAGCAGTTATCTCCCCTTGTGGGGAAACACCATATATTTT.

The sample holds a few counts of this clonotype. J is TRBJ2-5 and V is TRBV4-1; D might be TRBD1 or TRBD2, each matching 5 bases. Germline lookup yields CDR1 MGHRA and CDR2 YSYEKL. The CDR3 runs 14 residues. V shed 4 bases and J shed 0 bases, with 9 bases lying between them. CDR3 loop: CASSLLGDQETQYF. CDR3 sequence (DNA): TGCGCCAGCAGCCTATTGGGGGACCAAGAGACCCAGTACTTC.

This chain links TRBV6-6 with TRBJ2-7; no reliable D call. The germline V gene encodes CDR1 MNHNY and CDR2 SVGAGI (reference sequence). Trimming took off 2 bases at V and 3 bases at J, with 11 bases between the two ends. The CDR3 totals 14 residues. CDR3 coding DNA: TGTGCCAGCAGTTACAGTTCGAGCCTCTACGAGCAGTACTTC. It encodes CASSYSSSLYEQYF.

The rearrangement links TRBV9 to TRBJ2-5; 14 bases line up with TRBD2. V shed 1 base, J shed 10 bases, and the junction held 9 bases outside the gene matches. CDR3 size: 16 residues. CDR1 is SGDLS, CDR2 YYNGEE, per germline. The CDR3 here is CASSVQMGLAGEGQYF. CDR3 DNA: TGTGCCAGCAGCGTACAAATGGGACTAGCGGGAGAGGGCCAGTACTTC.

V usage is TRBV5-1 and J usage is TRBJ2-6, with D possibly matching TRBD1 (6 bases). Trimming shortened V by 2 bases and J by 0 bases, and 9 bases separated the two germline ends. Germline assignment: CDR1 SGHRS and CDR2 YFSETQ. The CDR3 has 16 residues. The CDR3 nucleotides are TGCGCCAGCAGCTTAGGACAGTACTCTGGGGCCAACGTCCTGACTTTC. Translation: CASSLGQYSGANVLTF.